The rows below give T cell receptor beta chains drawn from one sample of a study of T cells in Graves' hyperthyroidism and ophthalmopathy. TCRdb called the multiplex PCR reads again in MiXCR, with one record for every CDR3 protein. The sample consists of fewer than 450,000 distinct CDR3 sequences, about 15% of them appearing once. Sequencing was carried out using blood. Receptor source: a woman in her fifties or sixties with Graves' ophthalmopathy. Both conserved end residues are part of each CDR3. The D gene is left open where the match is weak. Size values are once, few and many counts, or a class for expanded clones, and some rows have none.

V gene	J gene	clone size	D gene	CDR3 DNA	CDR3 protein
TRBV3-1	TRBJ2-7	many	-	TGTGCCAGCAGCCCCGCCGGGGGGCGGCTCGAGCAGTACTTC	CASSPAGGRLEQYF
TRBV24-1	TRBJ2-3	few	TRBD2	TGTGCCACCAGTGAACCGACTACTAGCGGGACAGATACGCAGTATTTT	CATSEPTTSGTDTQYF
TRBV28	TRBJ1-5	-	TRBD1	TGTGCCAGCAGGAGGAGACAGGGAGGAAATCAGCCCCAGCATTTT	CASRRRQGGNQPQHF
TRBV20-1	TRBJ1-5	many	TRBD1	TGCAGTGCCGAAGACAGGGTAGGCAATCAGCCCCAGCATTTT	CSAEDRVGNQPQHF
TRBV19	TRBJ1-6	-	-	TGTGCCAGTAGTAGGCCATTCCGGAATTCACCCCTCCACTTT	CASSRPFRNSPLHF
TRBV12-3/TRBV12-4	TRBJ2-3	many	-	TGTGCCAGCAGTTTTGGGGGAGAGGGCACAGATACGCAGTATTTT	CASSFGGEGTDTQYF
TRBV3-1	TRBJ2-4	-	-	TGTGCCGGCAGCCAAGGAGTCAGCTCCAAAAACATTCAGTACTTC	CAGSQGVSSKNIQYF
TRBV5-6	TRBJ2-5	few	TRBD2	TGTGCCAGCAGCTTGGTTCTAGCGGGGGAATACCAAGAGACCCAGTACTTC	CASSLVLAGEYQETQYF
TRBV20-1	TRBJ2-3	many	-	TGCAGTGCTCTCCGTGATACGCAGTATTTT	CSALRDTQYF
TRBV28	TRBJ2-5	many	-	TGTGCCAGCAGTTTAAACACCCAAGAGACCCAGTACTTC	CASSLNTQETQYF
TRBV20-1	TRBJ2-5	few	-	TGCAGTGCTAGGGGACACCTCCAAGAGACCCAGTACTTC	CSARGHLQETQYF
TRBV20-1	TRBJ2-7	many	-	TGCAGTGCTAGAGGGCGGCGAGAACCCCTAGGCTACGAGCAGTACTTC	CSARGRREPLGYEQYF
TRBV24-1	TRBJ2-3	few	TRBD2	TGTGCCACCAGTGATTTGAGGCTAGCGGCTTCCGGCACAGATACGCGGTATTTT	CATSDLRLAASGTDTRYF
TRBV12-3/TRBV12-4	TRBJ2-1	-	TRBD2	TGTGCCAGCAGTTCCCCGAGGGTCGGGAGGGCTCGTGAGCAGTTCTTC	CASSSPRVGRAREQFF
TRBV2	TRBJ1-3	many	-	TGTGCCAGCAATAACCGGGCCGTCTCTGGAAACACCATATATTTT	CASNNRAVSGNTIYF
TRBV28	TRBJ1-2	many	-	TGTGCCAGCAGTTTAGCCGGGGGCCAAACCTACTATGGCTACACCTTC	CASSLAGGQTYYGYTF
TRBV3-1	TRBJ2-7	many	-	TGTGCCAGCAGTTACGGACCCACCGACGAGCAGTACTTC	CASSYGPTDEQYF
TRBV27	TRBJ2-5	many	-	TGTGCCAGCAGTCCGCGGCTTGGGACAATAGAGACCCAGTACTTC	CASSPRLGTIETQYF
TRBV4-1	TRBJ2-3	-	TRBD2	TGCGCCAGCAGCCAAGGGAGGACTAGCGGGATTACTAGCACAGATACGCAGTATTTT	CASSQGRTSGITSTDTQYF
TRBV7-2	TRBJ2-1	many	TRBD1	TGTGCCAGCAGTTTACAGGGGGCTGAGGGTGAGCAGTTCTTC	CASSLQGAEGEQFF
TRBV30	TRBJ1-5	many	-	TGTGCCTGGGGACACGGGCCGGAGCCCCAGCATTTT	CAWGHGPEPQHF
TRBV29-1	TRBJ2-7	few	-	TGCAGCGTACGTAGCAGCGGCTCCTACAATGAGCAGTACTTC	CSVRSSGSYNEQYF
TRBV20-1	TRBJ2-2	-	TRBD2	TGCAGTGCTCCGCCCGGGACTAGAGTCGGGGAGCTGTTTTTT	CSAPPGTRVGELFF
TRBV28	TRBJ1-2	many	TRBD1	TGTGCCAGCAGCATCCGGGACAGGGGAGGCTACACCTTC	CASSIRDRGGYTF
TRBV10-3	TRBJ1-2	few	TRBD1	TGTGCCATCAGTCGTCAAGGGGGCGACTATGGCTACACCTTC	CAISRQGGDYGYTF
TRBV2	TRBJ2-3	many	TRBD2	TGTGCCAGCAGTGAACCACTGGGCGGGAGCCCAGATACGCAGTATTTT	CASSEPLGGSPDTQYF
TRBV9	TRBJ2-1	-	TRBD2	TGTGCCAGCAGCGCGGGGGGACTAGCGGTGAACAATGAGCAGTTCTTC	CASSAGGLAVNNEQFF
TRBV2	TRBJ2-7	many	-	TGTGCCAGCAGTGAACGCTACGAGCAGTACTTC	CASSERYEQYF
TRBV28	TRBJ2-7	few	-	TGTGCCAGCAGTTCCATACTAGCTATGAGGATCTCCTACGAGCAGTACTTC	CASSSILAMRISYEQYF
TRBV4-1	TRBJ2-7	-	TRBD1	TGCGCCAGCAGCACCGGGACAGCCTACGAGCAGTACTTC	CASSTGTAYEQYF
TRBV24-1	TRBJ2-1	many	-	TGTGCCACCAGTGATGACTATGGCGGACCTTACAATGAGCAGTTCTTC	CATSDDYGGPYNEQFF
TRBV9	TRBJ2-1	few	-	TGTGCCAGCAGCGCCCCAGGGGAGAGGAACAATGAGCAGTTCTTC	CASSAPGERNNEQFF
TRBV6-1	TRBJ2-7	many	-	TGTGCCAGCAGTGAAGGCCACCGCTACTACGAGCAGTACTTC	CASSEGHRYYEQYF
TRBV5-1	TRBJ2-5	many	TRBD1	TGCGCCAGCAGCTTGGGGGACAGGCGACAAGAGACCCAGTACTTC	CASSLGDRRQETQYF
TRBV9	TRBJ1-2	few	-	TGTGCCAGCAGCCCCCTGGGGGGTTTCTATGGCTACACCTTC	CASSPLGGFYGYTF
TRBV20-1	TRBJ2-7	many	TRBD1	TGCAGTGCTAGAGAAACATACAGGGGGCGAAGTCCTGACGAGCAGTACTTC	CSARETYRGRSPDEQYF
TRBV20-1	TRBJ1-5	-	-	TGCAGTGCCTCGACCTCGGTCACTAATCAGCCCCAGCATTTT	CSASTSVTNQPQHF
TRBV5-1	TRBJ2-1	many	TRBD2	TGCGCCAGCAGCACCGGACTAGCGGCCAGGTCCTACAATGAGCAGTTCTTC	CASSTGLAARSYNEQFF
TRBV2	TRBJ2-3	many	-	TGTGCCAGCAGTGAACGGTCCCGCGGGAGCACAGATACGCAGTATTTT	CASSERSRGSTDTQYF
TRBV3-1	TRBJ1-1	many	-	TGTGCCAGCAGCCAAGTTGCGGGAGCCACTGAAGCTTTCTTT	CASSQVAGATEAFF
TRBV7-9	TRBJ2-5	-	-	TGTGCCAGCAGCGGGAGGCTCGTTTCGGAGACCCAGTACTTC	CASSGRLVSETQYF
TRBV27	TRBJ2-5	many	-	TGTGCCAGCGGCCCCAGGGAGTCGTTCAAAGAGACCCAGTACTTC	CASGPRESFKETQYF
TRBV2	TRBJ2-1	many	-	TGTGCCAGCAGTGAAGGACTGCGGAATCGCGCCAATGAGCAGTTCTTC	CASSEGLRNRANEQFF
TRBV28	TRBJ1-5	many	TRBD1	TGTGCCAGCCGGGGACAGGGGAATAGCAATCAGCCCCAGCATTTT	CASRGQGNSNQPQHF
TRBV6-1	TRBJ1-5	many	-	TGTGCCAGCACCCGAGAAGGAGGGAACCAGCCCCAGCATTTT	CASTREGGNQPQHF
TRBV6-1	TRBJ1-5	-	-	TGTGCCAGCAGGCCCCTGGGGGGCAATCAGCCCCAGCATTTT	CASRPLGGNQPQHF